The 32 T cell receptor beta chains reported below all come from one sample, sequenced in a study of cytomegalovirus exposure and HLA in healthy donors. The PCR made use of 60 Vbeta and 13 Jbeta primers. The data were produced by immunoSEQ multiplex PCR, yet TCRdb's version contains in-frame clones alone and is incomplete. The sample lists about 200,000 clones; 65% to 85% were seen once. The sample comprised PBMCs. All receptors derive from a boy between 2 and 10 years old in good health and CMV-seronegative.

This clone has only one observation. The chain couples TRBV7-9 to TRBJ1-1; 7 bases line up with TRBD1. Germline V gene data show CDR1 as SEHNR and CDR2 as FQNEAQ (reference sequence). V lost 7 bases and J lost 5; bases outside the gene matches: 16. CDR3 length: 16 residues. The CDR3 coding sequence is TGTGCCAGCATCCCTCCCTTAAGAAGGGGGCGAACTGAAGCTTTCTTT. Its protein is CASIPPLRRGRTEAFF.

CDR3 DNA: TGTGCTAGTGGTTTAAGTCAGGGGGATGAAAAACTGTTTTTT. Its protein is CASGLSQGDEKLFF. The chain employs TRBV12-5 and TRBJ1-4; 7 bases agree with TRBD1. The CDR3 has 14 amino acids. V shed 3 bases and J 6 bases; nucleotides not matched to a gene: 4. Germline V gene data show CDR1 as LGHNT and CDR2 as FRNRAP.

The CDR3 sequence: CASSSDREHGYTF. The CDR3 nucleotides are TGTGCCAGCAGCTCGGACAGGGAACATGGCTACACCTTC. J is TRBJ1-2 and V is TRBV7-3; 8 positions match TRBD1. The trim removed 4 bases at V and 6 bases at J, leaving 4 bases unmatched. The CDR3 covers 13 residues. Germline assignment: CDR1 SGHTA and CDR2 FQGTGA. The variable domain in full, completed from reference TRBV7-3 and TRBJ1-2, reads GAGVSQTPSNKVTEKGKYVELRCDPISGHTALYWYRQSLGQGPEFLIYFQGTGAADDSGLPNDRFFAVRPEGSVSTLKIQRTERGDSAVYLCASSSDREHGYTFGSGTRLTVV.

CDR3 residues: CASTGGREQFF. CDR3 DNA: TGTGCCAGCACGGGAGGTCGTGAGCAGTTCTTC. The V and J genes are TRBV27 and TRBJ2-1, with 7 bases fitting TRBD2. Trimming removed 7 bases from V and 9 bases from J; junction bases left unmatched: 3. The CDR3 consists of 11 residues. The V gene's germline CDR1 is MNHEY and CDR2 SMNVEV (reference sequence).

The chain joins TRBV4-3 to TRBJ2-1; no reliable D call. This CDR3 spans 15 amino acids. The V gene lost 0 bases and the J gene lost 4 bases, with 10 bases spanning the gap. Per the germline V gene, CDR1 is LGHNA and CDR2 is YSLEER. CDR3 sequence (DNA): TGCGCCAGCAGCCAAGATTCCGCGTGGTACAATGAGCAGTTCTTC. It translates to CASSQDSAWYNEQFF.

The rearrangement links TRBV2 to TRBJ1-5, with D maybe TRBD1 (6 bases). This CDR3 comprises 14 residues. The germline V gene has CDR1 SNHLY and CDR2 FYNNEI. Trimming took off 5 bases at V and 5 bases at J, with 13 bases between the two ends. The CDR3 coding sequence is TGTGCCAGCAGTCCTCAGGGGCCCGATCAGCCCCAGCATTTT. It is translated as CASSPQGPDQPQHF. Looking up the rest from reference TRBV2 and TRBJ1-5 gives the full variable domain: EPEVTQTPSHQVTQMGQEVILRCVPISNHLYFYWYRQILGQKVEFLVSFYNNEISEKSEIFDDQFSVERPDGSNFTLKIRSTKLEDSAMYFCASSPQGPDQPQHFGDGTRLSIL.

Turning to this clone: Other DNA sequences in this specimen translate into the identical CDR3. The chain employs TRBV7-9 and TRBJ2-5; the D is unclear. The CDR3 sequence is 11 residues long. Germline V gene sequence: CDR1 SEHNR, CDR2 FQNEAQ (reference sequence). V was shortened by 5 bases and J by 4 bases, with 5 bases between the two germline ends. The CDR3 nucleotides read TGTGCCAGCAGCCGCGGAGAGACCCAGTACTTC. Translated: CASSRGETQYF.

The chain employs TRBV9 and TRBJ2-7; TRBD1 is a possible D gene (6 bases). Per the germline V gene, CDR1 is SGDLS and CDR2 is YYNGEE. V was cut by 3 bases and J by 1 base, with 14 bases left in between. This CDR3 is built from 15 residues. Here the CDR3 reads CASSEGSGTSYEQYF. In DNA, the CDR3 is TGTGCCAGCAGCGAGGGATCCGGGACATCCTACGAGCAGTACTTC.

V gene TRBV7-9 combines with J gene TRBJ2-1, with D maybe TRBD1 (6 bases). Germline CDR1 reads SEHNR; CDR2 reads FQNEAQ (reference sequence). Trimming shortened V by 0 bases and J by 4 bases, and 13 bases separated the two germline ends. CDR3 length equals 16 residues. Written as DNA, the CDR3 is TGTGCCAGCAGCTTAGCGGGGGCCACTCGATACAATGAGCAGTTCTTC. This sequence encodes CASSLAGATRYNEQFF.

The chain recombines TRBV15 with TRBJ2-1, with D possibly matching TRBD2 (5 bases). The CDR3 length is 13 residues. V was cut by 0 bases and J by 8 bases, with 8 bases left in between. The germline CDR1 and CDR2 sequences are LNHNV and YYDKDF (reference sequence). In nucleotides, the CDR3 is TGTGCCACCAGCAGAGATCCTAGCTATGAGCAGTTCTTC. Protein product: CATSRDPSYEQFF. The full variable domain, its missing parts supplied by reference TRBV15 and TRBJ2-1, is DAMVIQNPRYQVTQFGKPVTLSCSQTLNHNVMYWYQQKSSQAPKLLFHYYDKDFNNEADTPDNFQSRRPNTSFCFLDIRSPGLGDTAMYLCATSRDPSYEQFFGPGTRLTVL.

Concerning this clone itself: Other DNA sequences within the sample encode an identical CDR3. The chain links TRBV6-6 to TRBJ1-2, with a tentative D call TRBD1 (5 bases). Germline assignment: CDR1 MNHNY and CDR2 SVGAGI (reference sequence). This CDR3 region has 14 residues. The ends were cut back, 3 bases at V and 5 bases at J, with 13 bases in the middle. The CDR3 bases are TGTGCCAGCAGTTATAGTCCGGACACTTATGGCTACACCTTC. This encodes CASSYSPDTYGYTF.

The chain has TRBV7-9 and TRBJ2-7; 7 bases are a match to TRBD1. Germline CDR1 reads SEHNR; CDR2 reads FQNEAQ (reference sequence). The CDR3 runs 13 residues. After removal of 7 bases from V and 3 bases from J, the junction contained 6 bases not matched to a gene. The CDR3 region is CASTRTGDYEQYF. The CDR3 coding sequence is TGTGCCAGCACCCGTACAGGGGACTACGAGCAGTACTTC.

The chain links TRBV11-2 to TRBJ2-3, with 9 nucleotides matching TRBD2. This CDR3 has 15 amino acids. Germline assignment: CDR1 SGHAT and CDR2 FQNNGV. The J segment lost 6 bases and the V segment lost 6 bases, leaving 10 bases of the junction unmatched. The CDR3 DNA reads TGTGCCAGCAGTACCTTGCGGGGGGGCGTGGATACGCAGTATTTT. This sequence encodes CASSTLRGGVDTQYF.

This chain joins TRBV6-5 and TRBJ2-5, with TRBD2 matching 8 bases. CDR1 is MNHEY and CDR2 is SVGAGI in the germline V gene. The length of the CDR3 is 13 residues. V lost 6 bases and J lost 5; bases outside the gene matches: 5. The CDR3 region has the DNA TGTGCCAGCAGCGGGGGGGCCGAGGAGACCCAGTACTTC. Translated, it gives CASSGGAEETQYF.

This chain uses TRBV7-2 with TRBJ2-3; 11 bases line up with TRBD2. This CDR3 has 18 amino acids. J gave up 2 bases and V 5 bases, and 12 bases lay outside the gene matches. The germline V gene encodes CDR1 SGHTA and CDR2 FQGNSA. The chain's CDR3 is CASSPRFSSGGVTDTQYF. CDR3 DNA sequence: TGTGCCAGCAGCCCCCGTTTCAGTAGCGGGGGGGTCACAGATACGCAGTATTTT.

The rearrangement uses TRBV2 and TRBJ2-3; 7 nucleotides line up with TRBD1. The CDR3 is made up of 14 amino acids. Germline V gene lookup returns CDR1 SNHLY and CDR2 FYNNEI. The J segment lost 3 bases and the V segment lost 6 bases, leaving 6 bases of the junction unmatched. The CDR3 sequence: CASRVGQVTDTQYF. The CDR3 DNA sequence: TGTGCCAGCAGGGTTGGACAGGTTACAGATACGCAGTATTTT.

The rearrangement uses TRBV6-1 and TRBJ2-3, with 9 bases lining up with TRBD2. In germline, CDR1 is MNHNS, CDR2 SASEGT. The CDR3 has 16 residues. V lost 1 base, J lost 3 bases, and 5 bases stayed unmatched. This CDR3 reads CASSEDAGGHTDTQYF. The CDR3, as DNA: TGTGCCAGCAGTGAAGATGCGGGGGGGCATACAGATACGCAGTATTTT.

The J gene is TRBJ2-7, the V gene TRBV4-3; 8 bases line up with TRBD2. Looked up from germline, CDR1 is LGHNA and CDR2 is YSLEER. With V trimmed by 1 base and J by 3 bases, 8 bases remained unmatched. The CDR3 is made up of 16 amino acids. CDR3 amino acids: CASSQAWNGGVYEQYF. CDR3 sequence (DNA): TGCGCCAGCAGCCAAGCATGGAACGGGGGGGTCTACGAGCAGTACTTC.

The V and J genes are TRBV18 and TRBJ2-7, with 7 nucleotides matching TRBD1. The germline V gene has CDR1 KGHSH and CDR2 LQKENI. V was pared by 3 bases and J by 6 bases, with 8 bases of the junction left unmatched. This CDR3 is 14 amino acids long. The CDR3 DNA reads TGTGCCAGCTCACCTGGTGGGACAGAAGGCGAGCAGTACTTC. Protein product: CASSPGGTEGEQYF.

Here the CDR3 DNA reads TGTGCCAGCAGTGACAGTTCATGGAACACTGAAGCTTTCTTT. Encoded protein: CASSDSSWNTEAFF. The chain has TRBV6-1 and TRBJ1-1; D gene unclear. The V end lost 3 bases, the J end lost 1 base, and 9 bases lay between the germline ends. The CDR3 contains 14 residues. Germline CDR1 and CDR2: MNHNS and SASEGT.

The CDR3 here is CASSSGQGWGQPQHF. CDR3 DNA: TGTGCCAGCAGCTCGGGACAGGGTTGGGGTCAGCCCCAGCATTTT. This chain joins TRBV5-8 and TRBJ1-5, with TRBD1 identical over 9 bases. V dropped 3 bases and J dropped 6; count of bases not matched to a gene: 7. The CDR3 spans 15 residues. Germline CDR1 and CDR2: SGHTS and YDEGEE. The entire variable domain, with the rest obtained from reference TRBV5-8 and TRBJ1-5, is as follows: EAGVTQSPTHLIKTRGQQATLRCSPISGHTSVYWYQQALGLGLQFLLWYDEGEERNRGNFPPRFSGRQFPNYSSELNVNALELEDSALYLCASSSGQGWGQPQHFGDGTRLSIL.

The V call is TRBV2, the J call TRBJ2-1, with D possibly matching TRBD2 (6 bases). The CDR3 sequence is 16 residues long. V lost 7 bases, J lost 0 bases, and 16 bases lay in between. The germline CDR1 and CDR2 sequences are SNHLY and FYNNEI. CDR3 DNA sequence: TGTGCCAGCACCTCGGAAGGAGGGTCCTCCTACAATGAGCAGTTCTTC. Protein product: CASTSEGGSSYNEQFF.

CDR3 loop: CASSLSGGAEYPQYF. In nucleotides, the CDR3 is TGTGCCAGCAGCTTAAGCGGGGGGGCCGAGTACCCCCAGTACTTC. The chain uses TRBV7-3 and TRBJ2-5; 9 bases line up with TRBD2. The V gene end was trimmed by 1 base and the J gene end by 9 bases; junction bases not matched to a gene: 9. The CDR3 spans 15 residues. The germline V gene has CDR1 SGHTA and CDR2 FQGTGA.

The rearrangement uses TRBV12-5 and TRBJ2-3, with D maybe TRBD2 (7 bases). Germline values: CDR1 LGHNT, CDR2 FRNRAP. The germline V and J ends were trimmed by 6 bases and 6 bases, with 13 bases remaining between them. The CDR3 length is 13 residues. The CDR3 DNA sequence: TGTGCTAGTGGACCGGGGGGCAGGGATACGCAGTATTTT. This sequence encodes CASGPGGRDTQYF.

The rearrangement uses TRBV10-3 and TRBJ1-4, with 9 positions matching TRBD1. The length of the CDR3 is 16 residues. V shed 2 bases, J shed 1 base, and the junction held 2 bases outside the gene matches. CDR1 is ENHRY and CDR2 is SYGVKD in the germline V gene. This CDR3 is CAISEGTGLTNEKLFF. DNA for the CDR3: TGTGCCATCAGTGAGGGGACAGGGTTAACTAATGAAAAACTGTTTTTT.

This chain joins TRBV7-3 and TRBJ1-1, with TRBD1 matching over 11 bases. CDR3 length: 18 residues. After removal of 2 bases from V and 4 bases from J, the junction contained 12 bases not matched to a gene. CDR1 is SGHTA, CDR2 FQGTGA, per germline. The CDR3 protein is CASSLWTSDRGLSTEAFF. CDR3 sequence (DNA): TGTGCCAGCAGCTTATGGACGTCGGACAGGGGGCTGAGCACTGAAGCTTTCTTT. The full variable domain, rest sourced from reference TRBV7-3 and TRBJ1-1, is GAGVSQTPSNKVTEKGKYVELRCDPISGHTALYWYRQSLGQGPEFLIYFQGTGAADDSGLPNDRFFAVRPEGSVSTLKIQRTERGDSAVYLCASSLWTSDRGLSTEAFFGQGTRLTVV.

This clone was recorded a few times. Relative to the germline gene, one junction end is altered; a read error may explain this. The chain's CDR3 is CASSLPRSVNLF. The CDR3 nucleotides read TGTGCCAGCAGTCTCCCTCGGAGCGTGAATCTCTTT. The rearrangement uses TRBV6-5 and TRBJ1-1; D remains ambiguous. The germline gives CDR1 MNHEY, CDR2 SVGAGI. The CDR3 runs 12 residues.

This clone was seen more than once but under ten times. The rearrangement uses TRBV9 and TRBJ2-5, with 13 bases identical to TRBD2. J lost 2 bases, V lost 3 bases, and 7 bases had no gene match. Germline lookup yields CDR1 SGDLS and CDR2 YYNGEE. CDR3 length equals 17 residues. The CDR3 is CASSATGLAGLQETQYF. CDR3 coding DNA: TGTGCCAGCAGCGCAACGGGACTAGCGGGGTTACAAGAGACCCAGTACTTC.

The rearrangement links TRBV18 to TRBJ1-3; 7 nucleotides match TRBD1. In germline, CDR1 is KGHSH, CDR2 LQKENI. Germline trimming cut 4 bases from V and 2 bases from J; bases unmatched to any gene: 5. This CDR3 comprises 15 residues. CDR3 loop: CASSLDRVPGNTIYF. CDR3 sequence (DNA): TGTGCCAGCTCACTTGACAGGGTACCTGGAAACACCATATATTTT.

The chain has TRBV5-8 and TRBJ2-7, with D perhaps TRBD2 (6 bases). V was shortened by 5 bases and J by 3 bases, with 24 bases between the two germline ends. This CDR3 spans 17 amino acids. Germline V gene data show CDR1 as SGHTS and CDR2 as YDEGEE. CDR3 nucleotide sequence: TGTGCCAGCAGGACACCGGGACTCCCCGATACCTACTACGAGCAGTACTTC. It encodes CASRTPGLPDTYYEQYF.

This clone was counted between two and nine times. J is TRBJ2-3 and V is TRBV5-1; 7 bases are a match to TRBD2. The CDR3 sequence is 15 residues long. Trimming removed 4 bases from V and 2 bases from J; junction bases left unmatched: 7. The germline V gene encodes CDR1 SGHRS and CDR2 YFSETQ. The CDR3, as DNA: TGCGCCAGCAGCCGCGGGGGAACTGACACAGATACGCAGTATTTT. Its translation: CASSRGGTDTDTQYF.

This clone has more than one count but fewer than ten. Distinct nucleotide sequences in the sample also encode this CDR3. The gene calls are TRBV7-2 and TRBJ1-1; tentatively, D is TRBD1 (6 bases). The germline V gene has CDR1 SGHTA and CDR2 FQGNSA. The CDR3 extends over 13 amino acids. V was cut by 3 bases and J by 1 base, with 6 bases left in between. The CDR3 loop is CASSLTGNTEAFF. CDR3 sequence (DNA): TGTGCCAGCAGCTTGACAGGGAACACTGAAGCTTTCTTT.